This T cell receptor (beta chain) was sequenced in a study of blood T cells in healthy people across ages. The wider study: About one barcoded beta molecule per two T cells was the capture yield of template switching.

Germline V gene lookup returns CDR1 MNHEY and CDR2 SVGAGI. This CDR3 is built from 13 residues. Between the trimmed V and J ends, which lost 7 bases and 4 bases, there was a span of 11 bases. This clonotype was counted ten times or more. Its antigen remains unidentified. A sample-barcoded 5' primer and a J-beta primer mix were used in a second PCR of roughly 6 to 12 cycles. TCRdb re-derived calls from the 5' RACE reads in MiXCR, one entry per CDR3 protein. Among around 870,000 distinct CDR3 sequences, around 30% were seen once, and the ten largest hold 15% to 20%. Whole-study findings and limits: The recorded TCR beta diversity per million T cells decreased in a roughly linear manner with age. Naive T cell percentage and TCR beta diversity correlated strongly.

The sample, approximately 11 milliliters of peripheral blood, was drawn from each donor. Sequenced sample: blood. This clonotype was obtained from a woman aged 80 or older in good health. The V and J genes are TRBV6-5 and TRBJ2-1; D uncertain. The CDR3 loop reads CASTRTLYNEQFF. The DNA of the CDR3 is TGTGCCAGCACCCGGACCCTATACAATGAGCAGTTCTTC.